This T cell receptor beta chain came from a study of blood T cells in healthy people across ages. Study outcomes and limitations: PBMCs were not sorted, which prevented a conclusive comparison of naive versus antigen-experienced cells. Those diversity estimates obtained from one million T cells were thought to be underestimates. Measured against age, TCR beta diversity per million T cells decreased in a roughly linear manner.

Germline-derived CDR1 and CDR2 are MNHEY and SVGEGT. V shed 1 base and J shed 5 bases, with 9 bases lying between them. CDR3 size: 14 residues. The second PCR ran about 6 to 12 cycles with a sample-barcoded 5' primer and J-beta primers. TCRdb re-derived calls from the 5' RACE reads in MiXCR, one entry per CDR3 protein. The sample holds 1.5 million to 2 million distinct CDR3 sequences, roughly 50% seen once. In the case of this clonotype: Antigen specificity is unknown.

The TCR sequence derives from a middle-aged woman in good health. Source material: blood. The chain links TRBV6-2 or TRBV6-3 to TRBJ2-1; D might be TRBD1 (6 bases). In DNA, the CDR3 is TGTGCCAGCAGTTACTGGGACAAAAACAATGAGCAGTTCTTC. It specifies CASSYWDKNNEQFF.